This TCR beta chain originates from a study of T cell changes during pregnancy in multiple sclerosis (dated by TCRdb to about 2019). Regarding the complete study: The study examined how the T cell repertoire changed over the course of pregnancy in women with multiple sclerosis.

V lost 4 bases and J lost 1 base, and the count of bases not matched to a germline gene is 2. The CDR3 runs 14 amino acids, cysteine and phenylalanine included. Of all the DNA, just the CDR3 is kept, 42 bases in frame from base 1. The germline V gene encodes CDR1 SGHRS and CDR2 YFSETQ. Libraries were constructed by the immunoSEQ multiplex PCR assay. Not all clones reach the TCRdb copy of this immuneACCESS table, which keeps in-frame sequences only. Checked studies attribute under half of the gap to unresolved V genes and leave the rest unexplained. In all, the sample holds just over 50,000 clones, and 92% of those were seen once. The ten biggest clones cover 0.5% to 0.6% of the sample. Concerning this clone itself: No cognate antigen has been identified for it. No base-level quality is on record; no much larger clone is a single base apart.

Sample: CD4+ T cells from peripheral blood mononuclear cells, taken after pregnancy. The chain links TRBV5-1 with TRBJ1-3; TRBD1 agrees with 7 junctional bases. The receptor was derived from a female donor with multiple sclerosis, enrolled in a pregnancy study. The nucleotide sequence reads as follows: TGCGCCAGCAGCGAGGGACAGTCTGGAAACACCATATATTTT. This translates into CASSEGQSGNTIYF.